This TCR beta chain was found in a study of T cell responses to AZD1222 COVID-19 vaccine. General study findings and limits: Repertoire sampling happened only post peak T cell response. Among those given AZD1222, only 6 or 7 were seropositive at baseline.

To note about this clone: The antigen is not known.

Repertoires were generated with immunoSEQ multiplex PCR, while TCRdb's copy carries only in-frame clones and drops some. This sample has about 140,000 clones, with 70% to 90% found just once. Germline V lookup: CDR1 KGHDR, CDR2 SFDVKD. The V end was cut by 5 bases, the J end by 1 base, with 8 bases between. This CDR3 has 14 amino acids. The genes are TRBV24-1 and TRBJ2-1, with D unclear. The specimen was peripheral blood, collected on day 0 of AZD1222 vaccination. This clonotype was obtained from an adult in good health. Here the CDR3 reads CATSASLSYNEQFF. The CDR3 DNA reads TGTGCCACCAGTGCCTCCCTGTCCTACAATGAGCAGTTCTTC.